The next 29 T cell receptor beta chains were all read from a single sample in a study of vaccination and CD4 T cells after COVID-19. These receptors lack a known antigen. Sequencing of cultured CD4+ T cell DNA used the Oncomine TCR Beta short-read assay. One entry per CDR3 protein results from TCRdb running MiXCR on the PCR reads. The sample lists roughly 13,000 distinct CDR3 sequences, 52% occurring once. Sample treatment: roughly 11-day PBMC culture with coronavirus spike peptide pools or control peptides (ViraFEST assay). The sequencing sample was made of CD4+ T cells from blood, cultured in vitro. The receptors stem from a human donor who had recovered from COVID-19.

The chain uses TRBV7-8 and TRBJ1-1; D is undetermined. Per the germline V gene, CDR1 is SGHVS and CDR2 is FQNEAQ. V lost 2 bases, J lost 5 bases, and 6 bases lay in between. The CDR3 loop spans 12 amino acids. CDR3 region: CASSLISTEAFF. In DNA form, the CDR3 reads TGTGCCAGCAGCTTAATCTCTACTGAAGCTTTCTTT.

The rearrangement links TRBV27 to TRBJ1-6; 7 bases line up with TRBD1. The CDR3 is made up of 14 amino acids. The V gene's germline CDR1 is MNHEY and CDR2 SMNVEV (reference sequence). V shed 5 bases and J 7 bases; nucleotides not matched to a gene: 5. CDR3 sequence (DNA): TGTGCCAGCAGTCCTACAGGGGCAAATTCACCCCTCCACTTT. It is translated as CASSPTGANSPLHF.

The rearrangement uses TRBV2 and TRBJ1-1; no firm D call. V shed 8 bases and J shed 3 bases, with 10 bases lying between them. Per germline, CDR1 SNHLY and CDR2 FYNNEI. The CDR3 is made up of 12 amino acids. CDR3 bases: TGTGCCAGCTCCAACTGGGACACTGAAGCTTTCTTT. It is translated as CASSNWDTEAFF.

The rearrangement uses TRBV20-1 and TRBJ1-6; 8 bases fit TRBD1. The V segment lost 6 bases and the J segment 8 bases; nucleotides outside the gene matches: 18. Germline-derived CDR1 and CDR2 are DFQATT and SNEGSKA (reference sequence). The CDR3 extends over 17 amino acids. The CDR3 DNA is TGCAGTGCCCGTGGGGGTCAGGGGGCGCGTTTTGATTCACCCCTCCACTTT. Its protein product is CSARGGQGARFDSPLHF.

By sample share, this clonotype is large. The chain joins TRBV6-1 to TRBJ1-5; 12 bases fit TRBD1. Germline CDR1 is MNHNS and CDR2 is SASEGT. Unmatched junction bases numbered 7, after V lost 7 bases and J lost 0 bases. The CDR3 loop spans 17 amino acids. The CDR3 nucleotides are TGTGCCAGCAAAGGGACAGGGGGCATACATAGCAATCAGCCCCAGCATTTT. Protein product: CASKGTGGIHSNQPQHF.

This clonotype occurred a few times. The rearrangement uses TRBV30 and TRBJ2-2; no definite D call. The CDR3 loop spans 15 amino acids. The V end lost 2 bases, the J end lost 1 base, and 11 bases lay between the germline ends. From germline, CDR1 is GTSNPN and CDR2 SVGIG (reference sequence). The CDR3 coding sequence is TGTGCCTGGAGTCTGCCGGCAGGGAACACCGGGGAGCTGTTTTTT. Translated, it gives CAWSLPAGNTGELFF. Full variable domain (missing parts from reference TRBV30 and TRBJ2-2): SQTIHQWPATLVQPVGSPLSLECTVEGTSNPNLYWYRQAAGRGLQLLFYSVGIGQISSEVPQNLSASRPQDRQFILSSKKLLLSDSGFYLCAWSLPAGNTGELFFGEGSRLTVL.

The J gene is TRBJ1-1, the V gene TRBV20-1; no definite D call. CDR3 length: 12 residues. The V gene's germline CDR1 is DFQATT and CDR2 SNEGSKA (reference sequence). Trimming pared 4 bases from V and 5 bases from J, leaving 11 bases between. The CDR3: CSAKKGGTEAFF. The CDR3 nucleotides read TGCAGTGCTAAAAAGGGAGGGACTGAAGCTTTCTTT.

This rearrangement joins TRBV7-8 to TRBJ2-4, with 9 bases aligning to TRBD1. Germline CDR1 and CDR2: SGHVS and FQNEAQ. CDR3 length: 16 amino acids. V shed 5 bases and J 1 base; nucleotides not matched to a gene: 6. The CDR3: CASSVWTGEAKNIQYF. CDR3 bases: TGTGCCAGCAGCGTATGGACAGGGGAGGCCAAAAACATTCAGTACTTC.

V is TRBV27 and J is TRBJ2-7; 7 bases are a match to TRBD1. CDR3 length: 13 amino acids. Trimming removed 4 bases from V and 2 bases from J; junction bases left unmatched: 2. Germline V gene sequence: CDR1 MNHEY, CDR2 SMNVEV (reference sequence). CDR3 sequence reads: CASSSQGPYEQYF. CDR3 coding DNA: TGTGCCAGCAGTTCACAGGGGCCCTACGAGCAGTACTTC.

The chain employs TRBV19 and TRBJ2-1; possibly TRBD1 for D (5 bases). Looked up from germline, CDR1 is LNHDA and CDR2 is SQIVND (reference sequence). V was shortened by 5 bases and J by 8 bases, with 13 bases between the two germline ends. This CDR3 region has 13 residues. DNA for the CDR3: TGTGCCAGTAGTGGTCAGGGCTTGGATGAGCAGTTCTTC. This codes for CASSGQGLDEQFF. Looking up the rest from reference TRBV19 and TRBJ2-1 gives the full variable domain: DGGITQSPKYLFRKEGQNVTLSCEQNLNHDAMYWYRQDPGQGLRLIYYSQIVNDFQKGDIAEGYSVSREKKESFPLTVTSAQKNPTAFYLCASSGQGLDEQFFGPGTRLTVL.

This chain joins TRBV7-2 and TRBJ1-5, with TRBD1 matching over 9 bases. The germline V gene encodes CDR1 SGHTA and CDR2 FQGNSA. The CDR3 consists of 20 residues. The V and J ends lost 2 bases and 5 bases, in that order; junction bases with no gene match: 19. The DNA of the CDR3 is TGTGCCAGCAGCTTACGAATAAGGACAGGGGAAACCGCGGCCGATCAGCCCCAGCATTTT. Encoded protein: CASSLRIRTGETAADQPQHF.

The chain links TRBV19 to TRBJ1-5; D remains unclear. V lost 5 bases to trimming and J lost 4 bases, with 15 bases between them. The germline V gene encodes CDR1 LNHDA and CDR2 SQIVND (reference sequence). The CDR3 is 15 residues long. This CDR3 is CASSFRRNYNQPQHF. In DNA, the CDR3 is TGTGCCAGTAGTTTTCGACGGAACTATAATCAGCCCCAGCATTTT.

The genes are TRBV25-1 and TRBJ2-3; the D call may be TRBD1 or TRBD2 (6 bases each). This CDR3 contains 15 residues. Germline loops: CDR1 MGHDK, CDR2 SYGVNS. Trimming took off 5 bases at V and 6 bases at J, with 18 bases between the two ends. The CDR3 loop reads CASSRRPGGPDTQYF. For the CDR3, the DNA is TGTGCCAGCAGTCGGAGACCCGGGGGCCCCGATACGCAGTATTTT.

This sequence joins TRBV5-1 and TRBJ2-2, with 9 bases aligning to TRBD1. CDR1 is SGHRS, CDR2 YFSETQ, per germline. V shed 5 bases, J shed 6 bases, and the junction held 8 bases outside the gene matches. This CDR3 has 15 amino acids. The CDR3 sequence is CASRLGQGTAGELFF. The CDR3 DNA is TGCGCCAGCAGGCTGGGACAGGGAACGGCCGGGGAGCTGTTTTTT.

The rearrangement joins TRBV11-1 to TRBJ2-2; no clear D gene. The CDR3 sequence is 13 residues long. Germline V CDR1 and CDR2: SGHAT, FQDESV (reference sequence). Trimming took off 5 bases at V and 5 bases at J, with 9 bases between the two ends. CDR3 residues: CASSPRLTGELFF. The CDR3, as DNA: TGTGCCAGCAGCCCTAGACTTACCGGGGAGCTGTTTTTT. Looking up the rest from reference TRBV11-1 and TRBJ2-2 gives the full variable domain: EAEVAQSPRYKITEKSQAVAFWCDPISGHATLYWYRQILGQGPELLVQFQDESVVDDSQLPKDRFSAERLKGVDSTLKIQPAELGDSAMYLCASSPRLTGELFFGEGSRLTVL.

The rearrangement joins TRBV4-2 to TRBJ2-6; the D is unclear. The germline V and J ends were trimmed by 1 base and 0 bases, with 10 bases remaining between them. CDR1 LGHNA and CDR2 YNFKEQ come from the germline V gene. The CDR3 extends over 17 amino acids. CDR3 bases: TGTGCCAGCAGCCAAGTAGCCGGAGTCTCTGGGGCCAACGTCCTGACTTTC. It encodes CASSQVAGVSGANVLTF.

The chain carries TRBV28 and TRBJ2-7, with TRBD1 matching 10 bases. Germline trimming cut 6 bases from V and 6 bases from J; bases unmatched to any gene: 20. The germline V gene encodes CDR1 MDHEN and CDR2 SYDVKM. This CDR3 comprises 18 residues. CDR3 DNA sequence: TGTGCCAGCAGCCAGACCTCTCCGGACAGGGGGATTTTGAGCGAGCAGTACTTC. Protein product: CASSQTSPDRGILSEQYF.

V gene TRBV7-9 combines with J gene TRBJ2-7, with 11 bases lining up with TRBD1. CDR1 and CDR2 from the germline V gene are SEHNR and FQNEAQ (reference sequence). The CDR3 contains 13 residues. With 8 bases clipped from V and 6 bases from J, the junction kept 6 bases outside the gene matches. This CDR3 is CASERTGGFEQYF. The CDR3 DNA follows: TGTGCCAGCGAGAGGACAGGGGGCTTCGAGCAGTACTTC.

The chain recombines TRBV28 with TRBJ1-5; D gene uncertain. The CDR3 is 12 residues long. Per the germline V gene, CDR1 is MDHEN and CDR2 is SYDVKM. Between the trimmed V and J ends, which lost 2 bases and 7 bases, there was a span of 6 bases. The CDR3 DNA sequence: TGTGCCAGCAGTTTAGGGCAGCAGCCCCAGCATTTT. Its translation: CASSLGQQPQHF.

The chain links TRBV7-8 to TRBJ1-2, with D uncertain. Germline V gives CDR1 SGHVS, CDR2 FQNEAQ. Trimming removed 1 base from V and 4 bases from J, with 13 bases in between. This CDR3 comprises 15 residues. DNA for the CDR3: TGTGCCAGCAGCTTAGATATAGGCGGCGGCTATGGCTACACCTTC. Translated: CASSLDIGGGYGYTF.

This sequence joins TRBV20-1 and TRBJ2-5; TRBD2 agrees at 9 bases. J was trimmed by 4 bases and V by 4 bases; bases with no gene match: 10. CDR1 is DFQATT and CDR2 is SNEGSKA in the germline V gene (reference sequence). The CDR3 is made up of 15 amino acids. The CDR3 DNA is TGCAGTGCTATGAGGACTAGCGCGAGATCAGAGACCCAGTACTTC. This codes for CSAMRTSARSETQYF.

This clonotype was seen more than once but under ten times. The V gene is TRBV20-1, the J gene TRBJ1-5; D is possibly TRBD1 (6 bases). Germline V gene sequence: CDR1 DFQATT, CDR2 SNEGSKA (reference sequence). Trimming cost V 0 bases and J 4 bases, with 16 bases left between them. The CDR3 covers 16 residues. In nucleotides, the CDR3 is TGCAGTGCTAGAGATCCGACAGGACTATTGAATCAGCCCCAGCATTTT. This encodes CSARDPTGLLNQPQHF.

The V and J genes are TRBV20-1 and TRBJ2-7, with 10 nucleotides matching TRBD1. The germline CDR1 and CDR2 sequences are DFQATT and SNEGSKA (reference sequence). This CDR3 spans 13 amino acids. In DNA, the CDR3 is TGCAGCTTCCGGGGACAGGGGTTTTACGAGCAGTACTTC. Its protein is CSFRGQGFYEQYF.

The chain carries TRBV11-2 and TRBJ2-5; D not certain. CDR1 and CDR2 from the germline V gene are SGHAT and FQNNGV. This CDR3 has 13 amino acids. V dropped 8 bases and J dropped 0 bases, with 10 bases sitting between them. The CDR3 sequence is CASGPEYQETQYF. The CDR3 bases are TGTGCCAGCGGACCTGAGTACCAAGAGACCCAGTACTTC.

The CDR3 reads CASSFSGNTEAFF. In DNA form, the CDR3 reads TGTGCCAGCAGCTTCTCGGGGAACACTGAAGCTTTCTTT. V is TRBV7-3 and J is TRBJ1-1, with D hard to call. Germline CDR1 reads SGHTA; CDR2 reads FQGTGA. The CDR3 contains 13 residues. V lost 3 bases and J 1 base, leaving 6 bases between the germline ends.

The CDR3 nucleotides read TGTGCCAGTCAGAGGGCTAGTGCCAAAAACATTCAGTACTTC. This translates into CASQRASAKNIQYF. The chain links TRBV6-1 to TRBJ2-4, with D perhaps TRBD2 (5 bases). The CDR3 covers 14 residues. Germline loops: CDR1 MNHNS, CDR2 SASEGT. Trimming pared 9 bases from V and 1 base from J, leaving 13 bases between.

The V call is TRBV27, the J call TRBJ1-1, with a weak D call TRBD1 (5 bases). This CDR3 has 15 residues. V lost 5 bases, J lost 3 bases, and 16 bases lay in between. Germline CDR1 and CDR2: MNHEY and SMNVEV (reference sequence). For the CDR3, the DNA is TGTGCCAGCAGTCCCCAGGGTCGGTCGTACACTGAAGCTTTCTTT. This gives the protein CASSPQGRSYTEAFF.

CDR3 amino acids: CASSAQGMNTEAFF. In nucleotides, the CDR3 is TGTGCCAGCAGCGCTCAGGGAATGAACACTGAAGCTTTCTTT. V and J are TRBV7-3 and TRBJ1-1; TRBD1 might be the D (5 bases). Trimming pared 5 bases from V and 0 bases from J, leaving 10 bases between. CDR3 length equals 14 residues. Germline CDR1 reads SGHTA; CDR2 reads FQGTGA.

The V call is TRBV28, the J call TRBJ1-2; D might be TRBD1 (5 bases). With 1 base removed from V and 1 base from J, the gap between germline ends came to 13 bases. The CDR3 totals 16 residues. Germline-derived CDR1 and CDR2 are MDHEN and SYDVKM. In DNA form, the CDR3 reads TGTGCCAGCAGTTTATCTGGGGGGTTACTTAACTATGGCTACACCTTC. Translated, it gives CASSLSGGLLNYGYTF.